Following are 2 T cell receptor beta chains from one sample sequenced in a study. TCRdb reprocessed the 5' RACE reads via MiXCR and lists one record per CDR3 protein. The sample contains about 60,000 distinct CDR3 sequences, roughly 30% of which appear only once. Source material: tumor-infiltrating naive CD4+ T cells sorted from the breast tumor. Subset in this sample: naive CD4+ T cells, CD4+CD45RA+CD25-. Receptors were obtained from a female donor with breast cancer.

The chain couples TRBV20-1 to TRBJ2-1; D remains ambiguous. The CDR3 is made up of 15 amino acids. Trimming shortened V by 5 bases and J by 0 bases, and 14 bases separated the two germline ends. Germline CDR1 DFQATT, CDR2 SNEGSKA (reference sequence). The CDR3 nucleotides are TGCAGTGCTCCTCAGTTTTCCAGCTCCTACAATGAGCAGTTCTTC. Amino acid sequence: CSAPQFSSSYNEQFF.

This clonotype turned up a few times. The chain has TRBV5-5 and TRBJ1-2; possibly TRBD1 for D (5 bases). Trimming took off 1 base at V and 8 bases at J, with 9 bases between the two ends. Germline values: CDR1 SGHKS, CDR2 YYEKEE (reference sequence). The CDR3 is made up of 12 amino acids. CDR3 in amino acids: CASSLQGSGYTF. CDR3 DNA: TGTGCCAGCAGCTTGCAGGGAAGCGGCTACACCTTC.